A single sample is the source of the 7 T cell receptor beta chains below, sequenced in a study of cytomegalovirus exposure and HLA in healthy donors (dated by TCRdb to 2015 to 2018). Libraries were constructed by the immunoSEQ multiplex PCR assay. A mixture of 60 forward primers for TCR Vbeta segments and 13 reverse primers for TCR Jbeta segments was used in the multiplex PCR. The clones in this table, taken by TCRdb from immuneACCESS, are in-frame only. Not every clone is retained; where verified, under half of the shortfall comes from an unresolved V gene, and the cause of the rest is unknown. The sample profile shows 100,000 to 150,000 clones; around 86% of them were found once. 0.7% of the sample goes to the ten largest clones. Sequencing was performed on PBMCs. These receptors were collected from a young man in good health and CMV-seronegative.

The J gene is TRBJ2-3, the V gene TRBV5-1, with 7 bases fitting TRBD1. The ends lost 0 bases at V and 7 bases at J; junction bases unmatched: 11. CDR3 length equals 16 residues. Germline CDR1 reads SGHRS; CDR2 reads YFSETQ. CDR3 bases: TGCGCCAGCAGCTTGGGACAGGGAGACCGAGGGTATACGCAGTATTTT. Translated: CASSLGQGDRGYTQYF.

In this sample, this clone turned up a few times. The rearrangement joins TRBV11-1 to TRBJ2-3; the D gene is possibly TRBD2 (6 bases). CDR1 and CDR2 from the germline V gene are SGHAT and FQDESV (reference sequence). Trimming removed 1 base from V and 5 bases from J, with 13 bases in between. This CDR3 is built from 15 residues. The CDR3 coding sequence is TGTGCCAGCAGCTTAGTAGGAGGGGCCCAAGATACGCAGTATTTT. Translation gives CASSLVGGAQDTQYF.

The chain uses TRBV30 and TRBJ1-3; tentative D call: TRBD1 (5 bases). There are 13 residues in the CDR3. Trimming cost V 8 bases and J 5 bases, with 16 bases left between them. CDR1 GTSNPN and CDR2 SVGIG come from the germline V gene (reference sequence). CDR3 bases: TGTGCCGGGGACTTCCAGGGAAGAAACACCATATATTTT. Protein: CAGDFQGRNTIYF.

The chain combines TRBV20-1 with TRBJ1-1; 9 bases line up with TRBD1. The CDR3 totals 10 residues. The V gene end was trimmed by 5 bases and the J gene end by 14 bases; junction bases not matched to a gene: 6. In germline, CDR1 is DFQATT, CDR2 SNEGSKA (reference sequence). Here the CDR3 DNA reads TGCAGTGCTCCCAGGGACAGGGCCTTCTTT. Translating it yields CSAPRDRAFF.

The V gene is TRBV19, the J gene TRBJ2-3; the D gene is possibly TRBD1 (5 bases). The CDR3 is 15 residues long. The V end was cut by 0 bases, the J end by 1 base, with 8 bases between. In germline, CDR1 is LNHDA, CDR2 SQIVND (reference sequence). CDR3: CASSIDRVGTDTQYF. The CDR3 DNA reads TGTGCCAGTAGTATAGACAGGGTGGGCACAGATACGCAGTATTTT. The variable domain in full, completed from reference TRBV19 and TRBJ2-3, reads DGGITQSPKYLFRKEGQNVTLSCEQNLNHDAMYWYRQDPGQGLRLIYYSQIVNDFQKGDIAEGYSVSREKKESFPLTVTSAQKNPTAFYLCASSIDRVGTDTQYFGPGTRLTVL.

The chain carries TRBV5-1 and TRBJ2-2; tentatively, D is TRBD2 (5 bases). Germline CDR1 SGHRS, CDR2 YFSETQ. The CDR3 loop spans 16 amino acids. V lost 2 bases, J lost 0 bases, and 11 bases lay in between. The CDR3: CASSFGSGTNTGELFF. The DNA for the CDR3 is TGCGCCAGCAGCTTCGGCAGCGGTACGAACACCGGGGAGCTGTTTTTT.

V usage is TRBV10-2 and J usage is TRBJ1-2, with no clear D. Germline values: CDR1 WSHSY, CDR2 SAAADI. Trimming took 3 bases from V and 1 from J, leaving 12 bases between them. The CDR3 covers 15 residues. The CDR3 DNA is TGCGCCAGCAGTGATATCACAGAAAGTAACTATGGCTACACCTTC. Translating it yields CASSDITESNYGYTF.